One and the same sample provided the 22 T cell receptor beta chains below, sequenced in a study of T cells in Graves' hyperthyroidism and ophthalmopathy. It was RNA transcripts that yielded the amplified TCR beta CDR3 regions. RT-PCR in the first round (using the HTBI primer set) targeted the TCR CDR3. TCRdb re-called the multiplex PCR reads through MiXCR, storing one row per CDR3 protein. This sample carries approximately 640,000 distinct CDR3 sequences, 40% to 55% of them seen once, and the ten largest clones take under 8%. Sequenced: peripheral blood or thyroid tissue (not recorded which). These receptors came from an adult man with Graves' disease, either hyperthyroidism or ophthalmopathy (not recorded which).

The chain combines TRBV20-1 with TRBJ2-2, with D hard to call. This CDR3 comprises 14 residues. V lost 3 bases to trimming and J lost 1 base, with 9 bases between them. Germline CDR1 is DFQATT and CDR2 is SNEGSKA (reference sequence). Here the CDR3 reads CSARGIRNTGELFF. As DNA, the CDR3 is TGCAGTGCTAGGGGGATTAGGAACACCGGGGAGCTGTTTTTT.

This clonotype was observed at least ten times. CDR3 sequence reads: CATRAPNGENTEAFF. CDR3 in DNA: TGTGCCACCAGGGCCCCCAACGGAGAGAACACTGAAGCTTTCTTT. This sequence joins TRBV24-1 and TRBJ1-1; no definite D call. The CDR3 has 15 residues. CDR1 is KGHDR and CDR2 is SFDVKD in the germline V gene. V was shortened by 7 bases and J by 1 base, with 15 bases between the two germline ends.

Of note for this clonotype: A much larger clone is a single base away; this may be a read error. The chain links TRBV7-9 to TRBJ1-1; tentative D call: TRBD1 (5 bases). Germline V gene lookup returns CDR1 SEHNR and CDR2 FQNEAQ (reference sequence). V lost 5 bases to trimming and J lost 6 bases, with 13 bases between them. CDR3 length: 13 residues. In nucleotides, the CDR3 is TGTGCCAGCAGCCAAGGTCTACAGGCTGAAGCTTTCTTT. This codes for CASSQGLQAEAFF.

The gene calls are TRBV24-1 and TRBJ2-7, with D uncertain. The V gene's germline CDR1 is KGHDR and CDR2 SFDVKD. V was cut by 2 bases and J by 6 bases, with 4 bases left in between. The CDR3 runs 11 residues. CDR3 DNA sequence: TGTGCCACCAGTGATTACGTCGAGCAGTACTTC. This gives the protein CATSDYVEQYF.

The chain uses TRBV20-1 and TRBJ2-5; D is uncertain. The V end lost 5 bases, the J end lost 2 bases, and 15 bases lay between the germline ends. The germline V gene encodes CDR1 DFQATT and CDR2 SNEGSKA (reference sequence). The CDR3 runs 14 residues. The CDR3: CSALTWSRQETQYF. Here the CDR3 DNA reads TGCAGTGCTCTCACCTGGAGCAGGCAAGAGACCCAGTACTTC.

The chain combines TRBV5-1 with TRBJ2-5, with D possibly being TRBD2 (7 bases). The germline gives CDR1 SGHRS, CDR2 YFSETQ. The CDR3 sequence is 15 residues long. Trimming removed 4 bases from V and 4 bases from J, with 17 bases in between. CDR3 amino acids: CASSLQGGGGETQYF. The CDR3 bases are TGCGCCAGCAGCCTCCAGGGAGGGGGAGGAGAGACCCAGTACTTC. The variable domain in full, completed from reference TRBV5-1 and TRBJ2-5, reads KAGVTQTPRYLIKTRGQQVTLSCSPISGHRSVSWYQQTPGQGLQFLFEYFSETQRNKGNFPGRFSGRQFSNSRSEMNVSTLELGDSALYLCASSLQGGGGETQYFGPGTRLLVL.

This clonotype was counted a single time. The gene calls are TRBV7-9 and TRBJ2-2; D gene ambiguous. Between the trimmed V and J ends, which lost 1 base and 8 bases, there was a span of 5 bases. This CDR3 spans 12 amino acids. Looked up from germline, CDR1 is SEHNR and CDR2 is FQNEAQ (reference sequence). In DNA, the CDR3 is TGTGCCAGCAGCTTAGACGCAGGGGAGCTGTTTTTT. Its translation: CASSLDAGELFF.

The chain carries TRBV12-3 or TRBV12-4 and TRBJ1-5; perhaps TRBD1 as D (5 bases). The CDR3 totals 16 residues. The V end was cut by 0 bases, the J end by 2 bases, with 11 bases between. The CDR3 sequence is CASSLAPGRRNQPQHF. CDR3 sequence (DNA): TGTGCCAGCAGTTTAGCCCCAGGGAGGCGCAATCAGCCCCAGCATTTT.

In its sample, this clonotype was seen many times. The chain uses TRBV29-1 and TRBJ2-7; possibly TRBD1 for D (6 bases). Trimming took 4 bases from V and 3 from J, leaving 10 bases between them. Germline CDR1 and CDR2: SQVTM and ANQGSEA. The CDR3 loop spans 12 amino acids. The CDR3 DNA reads TGCAGCGTTGGACAGGAGATCTACGAGCAGTACTTC. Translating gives CSVGQEIYEQYF.

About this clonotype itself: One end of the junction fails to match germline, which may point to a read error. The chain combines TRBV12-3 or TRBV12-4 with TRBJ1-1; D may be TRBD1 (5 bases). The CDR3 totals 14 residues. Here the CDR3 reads CASRRGGMNTEVFF. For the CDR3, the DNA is TGTGCCAGCAGGAGGGGAGGGATGAACACTGAAGTTTTCTTT.

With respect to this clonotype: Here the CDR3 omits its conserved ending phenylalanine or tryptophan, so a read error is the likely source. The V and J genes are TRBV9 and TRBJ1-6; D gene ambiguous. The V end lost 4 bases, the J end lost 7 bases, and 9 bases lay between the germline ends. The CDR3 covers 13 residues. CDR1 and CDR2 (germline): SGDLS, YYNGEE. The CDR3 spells CASSSQPNSPLHL. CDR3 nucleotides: TGTGCCAGCAGCTCCCAGCCCAATTCACCCCTCCACCTT.

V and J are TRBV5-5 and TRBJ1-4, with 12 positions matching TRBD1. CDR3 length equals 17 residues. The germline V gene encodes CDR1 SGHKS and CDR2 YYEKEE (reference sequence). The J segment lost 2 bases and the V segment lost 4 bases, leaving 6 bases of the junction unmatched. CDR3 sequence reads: CASSPGTGGFTNEKLFF. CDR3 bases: TGTGCCAGCAGCCCCGGGACAGGGGGCTTCACTAATGAAAAACTGTTTTTT.

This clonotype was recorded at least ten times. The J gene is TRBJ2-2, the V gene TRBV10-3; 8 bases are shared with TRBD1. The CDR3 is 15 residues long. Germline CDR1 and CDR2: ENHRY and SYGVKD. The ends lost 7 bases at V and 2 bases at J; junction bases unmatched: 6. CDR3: CAITRDRPNTGELFF. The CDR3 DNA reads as TGTGCCATCACACGGGACAGGCCTAACACCGGGGAGCTGTTTTTT.

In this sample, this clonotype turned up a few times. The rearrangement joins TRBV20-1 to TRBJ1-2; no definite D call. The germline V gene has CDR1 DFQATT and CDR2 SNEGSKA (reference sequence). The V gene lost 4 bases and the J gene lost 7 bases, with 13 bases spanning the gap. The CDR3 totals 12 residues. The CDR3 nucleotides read TGCAGTGCTACTTTCGACCTGCCTGGCTACACCTTC. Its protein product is CSATFDLPGYTF.

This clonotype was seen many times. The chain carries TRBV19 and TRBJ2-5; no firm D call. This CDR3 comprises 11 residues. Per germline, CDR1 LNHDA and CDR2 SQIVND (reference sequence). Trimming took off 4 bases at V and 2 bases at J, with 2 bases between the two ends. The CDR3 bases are TGTGCCAGTAGTAATCAAGAGACCCAGTACTTC. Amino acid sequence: CASSNQETQYF.

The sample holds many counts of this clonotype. The CDR3 coding sequence is TGTGCCAGCAGCTTACATCGGGGCCAAAAACTGTTTTTT. Translating gives CASSLHRGQKLFF. The J gene is TRBJ1-4, the V gene TRBV7-8; perhaps TRBD1 as D (5 bases). The V and J ends lost 2 bases and 9 bases respectively, with 10 bases between them. The CDR3 runs to 13 residues. From germline, CDR1 is SGHVS and CDR2 FQNEAQ.

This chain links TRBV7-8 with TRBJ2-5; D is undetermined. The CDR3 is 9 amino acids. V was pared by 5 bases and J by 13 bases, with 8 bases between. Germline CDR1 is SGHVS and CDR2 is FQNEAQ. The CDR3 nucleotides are TGTGCCAGCAGCCCCCCCCTGTACTTC. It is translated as CASSPPLYF.

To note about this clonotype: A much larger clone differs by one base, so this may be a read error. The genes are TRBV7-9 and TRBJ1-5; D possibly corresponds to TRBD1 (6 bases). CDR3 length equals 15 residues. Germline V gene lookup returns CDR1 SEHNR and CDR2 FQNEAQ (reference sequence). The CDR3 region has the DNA TGTGCCGGCAGCTTAGTTGGGGGGGCGCATGAGCCCCAGCATTTT. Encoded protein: CAGSLVGGAHEPQHF.

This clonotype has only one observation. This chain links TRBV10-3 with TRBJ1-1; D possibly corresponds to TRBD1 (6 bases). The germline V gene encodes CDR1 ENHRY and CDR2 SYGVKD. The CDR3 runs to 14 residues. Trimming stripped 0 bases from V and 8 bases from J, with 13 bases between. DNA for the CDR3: TGTGCCATCAGTGAGTCCGGCAGGAGGGGGGAAGCTTTCTTT. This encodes CAISESGRRGEAFF.

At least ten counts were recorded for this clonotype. Here the CDR3 DNA reads TGTGCCATCAAGTTGGGACAGGGGGACACTGAAGCTTTCTTT. It yields the protein CAIKLGQGDTEAFF. The chain uses TRBV10-3 and TRBJ1-1; 11 nucleotides line up with TRBD1. The CDR3 is 14 amino acids. Trimming took 7 bases from V and 3 from J; bases not matched to a gene: 4. Germline V gene data show CDR1 as ENHRY and CDR2 as SYGVKD.

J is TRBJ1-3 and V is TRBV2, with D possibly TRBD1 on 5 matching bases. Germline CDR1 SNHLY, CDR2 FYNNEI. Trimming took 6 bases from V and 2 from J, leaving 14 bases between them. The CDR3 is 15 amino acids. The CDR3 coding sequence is TGTGCCAGCAGAGTCACTGCAGGGACTGGAAACACCATATATTTT. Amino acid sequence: CASRVTAGTGNTIYF. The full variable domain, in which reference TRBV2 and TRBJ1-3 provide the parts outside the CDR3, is EPEVTQTPSHQVTQMGQEVILRCVPISNHLYFYWYRQILGQKVEFLVSFYNNEISEKSEIFDDQFSVERPDGSNFTLKIRSTKLEDSAMYFCASRVTAGTGNTIYFGEGSWLTVV.

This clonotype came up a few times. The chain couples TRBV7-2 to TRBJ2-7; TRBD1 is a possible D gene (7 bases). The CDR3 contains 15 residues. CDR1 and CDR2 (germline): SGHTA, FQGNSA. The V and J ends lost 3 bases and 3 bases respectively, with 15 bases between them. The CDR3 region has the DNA TGTGCCAGCAGCTTGGAAGGCAGGGGGGACTACGAGCAGTACTTC. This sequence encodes CASSLEGRGDYEQYF.